This T cell receptor beta chain was identified during a study of blood T cell repertoires in COVID-19. Losses at the gene ends were 11 bases for V and 1 base for J; bases not matched to a gene: 11. This CDR3 region has 16 residues. CDR1 is SEHNR, CDR2 FQNEAQ, per germline (reference sequence). Participants were aged roughly 18 to 90 years, lived in roughly 23 US areas, and enrolled virtually. Measured with immunoSEQ multiplex PCR; TCRdb has only the in-frame clones, and not every one. The table includes 350,000 to 450,000 clones, 83% detected once. The source is a woman in her forties or fifties who had recovered from COVID-19. This chain joins TRBV7-9 and TRBJ2-7; 13 bases are a match to TRBD2. Sequences were obtained from PBMCs or T cells enriched from blood (not recorded which). The CDR3 DNA follows: TGTGCCGAACCGGGACTAGCGGGACCTGAATCCTACGAGCAGTACTTC. Translated: CAEPGLAGPESYEQYF.